The rows below give T cell receptor beta chains drawn from one sample of a study of control samples from healthy donors and cancer patients. Using immunoSEQ multiplex PCR, the repertoire was profiled, and TCRdb retains in-frame clones only, with some absent. This sample has 70,000 to 100,000 clones, with roughly 90% found just once. Sequencing was performed on PBMCs. These receptors were taken from a woman aged 55-69 years with head and neck cancer. Both conserved end residues are part of each CDR3. A D gene is named only where the DNA matches it firmly. Clone size is given for some rows only: seen once, a few or many times, or a class if the clone is expanded.

J gene,CDR3 length,V gene,D gene,clone size,CDR3 protein,CDR3 DNA
TRBJ2-7,15,TRBV19,-,few,CASSVTGSFSYEQYF,TGTGCCAGTAGTGTAACAGGGTCGTTCTCCTACGAGCAGTACTTC
TRBJ2-2,18,TRBV4-1,TRBD2,-,CASSQGGLAGVGTGELFF,TGCGCCAGCAGCCAAGGGGGACTGGCGGGAGTGGGGACCGGGGAGCTGTTTTTT
TRBJ2-4,14,TRBV5-6,-,-,CASSYGSNQNIQYF,TGTGCCAGCAGCTACGGCTCCAACCAAAACATTCAGTACTTC
TRBJ2-2,13,TRBV10-1,-,-,CASSGAGPGELFF,TGCGCCAGCAGTGGGGCAGGGCCCGGGGAGCTGTTTTTT
TRBJ1-5,14,TRBV11-2,TRBD1,-,CASSYRGSNQPQHF,TGTGCCAGCAGCTACAGGGGAAGCAATCAGCCCCAGCATTTT
TRBJ1-1,16,TRBV19,TRBD1,-,CASSMGMTGLRTEAFF,TGTGCCAGTAGTATGGGGATGACAGGGCTACGGACTGAAGCTTTCTTT
TRBJ2-1,13,TRBV2,-,-,CASVAGVGNEQFF,TGTGCCAGCGTCGCAGGGGTAGGCAATGAGCAGTTCTTC
TRBJ2-7,15,TRBV11-3,-,-,CASSPGGTDSYEQYF,TGTGCCAGCAGCCCGGGCGGGACGGACTCCTACGAGCAGTACTTC
TRBJ2-1,18,TRBV9,TRBD2,-,CASSVEPSGIGGYNEQFF,TGTGCCAGCAGCGTAGAGCCTAGCGGGATAGGGGGATACAATGAGCAGTTCTTC
TRBJ2-1,13,TRBV27,-,-,CASSLSLNNEQFF,TGTGCCAGCAGTTTATCCCTGAACAATGAGCAGTTCTTC
TRBJ1-5,15,TRBV30,-,-,CACQWGGRRNQPQHF,TGTGCCTGCCAATGGGGGGGGCGAAGGAATCAGCCCCAGCATTTT
TRBJ1-1,16,TRBV7-9,-,-,CASFGGPGRRNTEAFF,TGTGCCAGCTTTGGGGGGCCGGGACGGCGGAACACTGAAGCTTTCTTT
TRBJ2-3,17,TRBV9,TRBD2,-,CASSVSSGRTIADTQYF,TGTGCCAGCAGCGTCTCTAGCGGGAGAACTATTGCAGATACGCAGTATTTT
TRBJ2-7,15,TRBV19,-,-,CATAIESGSFYEQYF,TGTGCCACTGCTATAGAATCAGGGAGCTTCTACGAGCAGTACTTC
TRBJ2-1,15,TRBV5-4,-,-,CASSLGWRSYNEQFF,TGTGCCAGCAGCTTGGGATGGCGCTCCTACAATGAGCAGTTCTTC